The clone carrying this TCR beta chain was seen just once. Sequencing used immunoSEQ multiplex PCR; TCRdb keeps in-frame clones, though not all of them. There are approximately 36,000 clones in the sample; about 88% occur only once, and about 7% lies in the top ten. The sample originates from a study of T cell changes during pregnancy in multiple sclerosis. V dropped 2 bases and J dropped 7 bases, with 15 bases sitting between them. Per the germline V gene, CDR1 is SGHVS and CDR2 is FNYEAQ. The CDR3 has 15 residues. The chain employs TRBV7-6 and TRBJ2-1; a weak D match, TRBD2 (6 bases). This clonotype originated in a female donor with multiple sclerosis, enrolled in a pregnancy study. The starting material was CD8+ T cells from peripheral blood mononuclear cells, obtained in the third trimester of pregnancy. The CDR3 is CASSLLPPAGNEQFF. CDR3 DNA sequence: TGTGCCAGCAGCTTACTACCTCCGGCGGGGAATGAGCAGTTCTTC.